These T cell receptor beta chains were read from a single sample in a study of shared T cell receptors in the human thymus. Sequencing was performed with immunoSEQ multiplex PCR; in TCRdb, only in-frame clones are kept and a portion is missing. The table shows roughly 550,000 clones, with approximately 78% occurring only once. The same specimen was also included in a second study, on human thymus T cells.

The sequencing input was thymocytes. These receptors came from a boy under three years old with a congenital heart defect. CDR3s include the opening cysteine and the closing phenylalanine or tryptophan. A D gene is named only where the DNA matches it firmly. Clone size is given for some rows only: seen once, a few or many times, or a class if the clone is expanded.

CDR3aa,CDR3nt,j_gene,d_gene,v_gene,abundance
CASSFGAGTQPQHF,TGTGCCAGCAGCTTCGGAGCAGGGACACAGCCCCAGCATTTT,TRBJ1-5,.,TRBV7-9,.
CASSGSGTSNFPQFF,TGTGCCAGCAGTGGATCCGGGACTAGCAATTTTCCGCAGTTCTTC,TRBJ2-1,TRBD2,TRBV6-4,.
CASSLAGGVNEQFF,TGTGCCAGCAGCTTAGCGGGAGGGGTCAATGAGCAGTTCTTC,TRBJ2-1,TRBD2,TRBV5-4,.
CASRNRGWEYF,TGTGCCAGCAGGAACAGGGGGTGGGAGTACTTC,TRBJ2-5,TRBD1,TRBV6-5,.
CASSPWGTSTDTQYF,TGTGCCAGCAGCCCCTGGGGGACTAGCACAGATACGCAGTATTTT,TRBJ2-3,.,TRBV9,.
CASSLWDRGNEQYF,TGTGCCAGCAGCTTATGGGACAGGGGCAACGAGCAGTACTTC,TRBJ2-7,TRBD1,TRBV7-2,.
CASYARLGAGEEETQYF,TGCGCCAGCTACGCTCGACTTGGAGCGGGAGAGGAAGAGACCCAGTACTTC,TRBJ2-5,TRBD2,TRBV5-1,.
CASSLATGSNEQFF,TGTGCCAGCAGCTTGGCGACAGGGAGTAATGAGCAGTTCTTC,TRBJ2-1,TRBD1,TRBV5-4,few
CASPPLAGSSYNEQFF,TGTGCCAGCCCCCCCTTGGCGGGTAGCTCCTACAATGAGCAGTTCTTC,TRBJ2-1,.,TRBV5-4,.
CASRTTSGRSQYF,TGTGCCAGCCGCACTACTAGCGGAAGGAGCCAGTACTTC,TRBJ2-5,TRBD2,TRBV28,.
CSVECRERGGTDTQYF,TGCAGCGTTGAGTGTCGGGAGCGGGGGGGCACAGATACGCAGTATTTT,TRBJ2-3,TRBD2,TRBV29-1,.
CASSQGTDEQYF,TGTGCCAGTAGTCAAGGGACAGACGAGCAGTACTTC,TRBJ2-7,TRBD1,TRBV19,few
CASTPRGTSGYEQYF,TGTGCCAGCACCCCAAGGGGGACTAGCGGCTACGAGCAGTACTTC,TRBJ2-7,TRBD2,TRBV27,.
CASSPWTSGQETQYF,TGTGCCAGCTCACCCTGGACTAGCGGTCAAGAGACCCAGTACTTC,TRBJ2-5,TRBD2,TRBV18,.
CAISGDRGLMNTEAFF,TGTGCCATCAGTGGTGACAGGGGGCTCATGAACACTGAAGCTTTCTTT,TRBJ1-1,TRBD1,TRBV10-3,.
CASSLFGSTGGQDTQYF,TGTGCCAGCAGCTTATTTGGTTCGACGGGAGGCCAAGATACGCAGTATTTT,TRBJ2-3,TRBD2,TRBV27,.
CASSWGPASGYEQYF,TGTGCCAGCAGCTGGGGGCCCGCTAGCGGCTACGAGCAGTACTTC,TRBJ2-7,.,TRBV7-9,.
CASSLQGAGTEAFF,TGTGCCAGCAGCTTACAAGGGGCGGGGACTGAAGCTTTCTTT,TRBJ1-1,.,TRBV7-9,.
CASSLGQGGYEQYF,TGCGCCAGCAGCTTGGGACAGGGGGGTTACGAGCAGTACTTC,TRBJ2-7,TRBD1,TRBV5-1,.
CATSAPRDYEQYF,TGTGCCACCAGCGCCCCCCGGGACTACGAGCAGTACTTC,TRBJ2-7,.,TRBV15,.
CASSQPGPGDTIYF,TGTGCCAGCAGCCAGCCTGGGCCGGGGGACACCATATATTTT,TRBJ1-3,.,TRBV4-2,few
CASKILAGGPHEQYF,TGTGCCAGCAAGATTCTAGCGGGGGGGCCCCACGAGCAGTACTTC,TRBJ2-7,TRBD2,TRBV6-6,.
CASSSGTGCRELFF,TGTGCCAGCAGCTCCGGGACAGGGTGCCGGGAGCTGTTTTTT,TRBJ2-2,TRBD1,TRBV28,once
CASSLEIIAGDSSYEQYF,TGTGCCAGCAGCTTAGAAATAATTGCGGGAGATTCCTCCTACGAGCAGTACTTC,TRBJ2-7,TRBD2,TRBV7-6,.
CASTKDRGISYEQYF,TGTGCCAGCACCAAGGACAGGGGGATCTCCTACGAGCAGTACTTC,TRBJ2-7,TRBD1,TRBV28,.
CASSRRDRGNEQFF,TGCGCCAGCAGCCGCCGGGACAGGGGCAATGAGCAGTTCTTC,TRBJ2-1,TRBD1,TRBV5-1,few
CASSGKREGTDTQYF,TGTGCCAGCTCGGGGAAGCGGGAGGGCACAGATACGCAGTATTTT,TRBJ2-3,TRBD2,TRBV18,.
CASKRFNEQFF,TGTGCCAGCAAGCGGTTTAATGAGCAGTTCTTC,TRBJ2-1,.,TRBV2,.
CASSLGRDWRVITDTQYF,TGTGCCAGCAGCTTGGGGCGAGATTGGAGGGTAATCACAGATACGCAGTATTTT,TRBJ2-3,.,TRBV5-6,.
CASSSEVMSSYNEQFF,TGCGCCAGCAGCTCGGAGGTAATGAGCTCCTACAATGAGCAGTTCTTC,TRBJ2-1,.,TRBV5-1,.
CASSEYGYEQYF,TGTGCCAGCAGTGAATACGGCTACGAGCAGTACTTC,TRBJ2-7,.,TRBV25-1,.
CSASQGLNTEAFF,TGCAGCGCCTCACAGGGCTTGAACACTGAAGCTTTCTTT,TRBJ1-1,.,TRBV29-1,.
CASSPAGTGLPYEQYF,TGTGCCAGCAGTCCCGCCGGGACAGGGTTACCCTACGAGCAGTACTTC,TRBJ2-7,TRBD1,TRBV25-1,.
CASSQEIGRAEETQYF,TGCGCCAGCAGCCAAGAGATCGGGAGGGCCGAGGAGACCCAGTACTTC,TRBJ2-5,TRBD2,TRBV4-3,few
CASSGRLAGEASDTQYF,TGTGCCAGCAGCGGTCGTTTAGCGGGAGAGGCTTCAGATACGCAGTATTTT,TRBJ2-3,TRBD2,TRBV5-4,few
CASSPAGRLVYEQYF,TGTGCCAGCTCACCCGCGGGGAGACTTGTCTACGAGCAGTACTTC,TRBJ2-7,.,TRBV18,.
CASATGESSYNEQFF,TGTGCCAGCGCCACCGGGGAAAGCTCCTACAATGAGCAGTTCTTC,TRBJ2-1,.,TRBV6-6,.
CASSVPRLAGLSGANVLTF,TGTGCCAGCAGCGTCCCACGGCTAGCGGGACTTTCTGGGGCCAACGTCCTGACTTTC,TRBJ2-6,TRBD2,TRBV9,once
CASSSLRGNSYEQYF,TGTGCCAGCAGTTCCTTGCGGGGAAATTCCTACGAGCAGTACTTC,TRBJ2-7,.,TRBV28,.
CASSLTSGRAADTQYF,TGTGCCAGCAGCTTGACTAGCGGGAGGGCCGCAGATACGCAGTATTTT,TRBJ2-3,TRBD2,TRBV5-6,.
CASSLGQGVASYEQYF,TGTGCCAGCAGTTTAGGACAGGGTGTGGCCTCCTACGAGCAGTACTTC,TRBJ2-7,TRBD1,TRBV28,.
CASNLDRGPQPQHF,TGTGCCAGCAATCTGGACAGGGGGCCTCAGCCCCAGCATTTT,TRBJ1-5,TRBD1,TRBV6-4,.
CASSYSLDRSGNTIYF,TGTGCCAGCAGTTACTCCCTGGACAGGAGTGGAAACACCATATATTTT,TRBJ1-3,TRBD1,TRBV6-5,.
CASSLDRSSSGNTIYF,TGTGCCAGCAGCTTAGACCGGTCAAGCTCTGGAAACACCATATATTTT,TRBJ1-3,.,TRBV7-2,few
CASTDPTGHPYEQYF,TGTGCCAGCACCGACCCGACAGGGCATCCCTACGAGCAGTACTTC,TRBJ2-7,TRBD1,TRBV28,.
CASSQDNPLEGTDTQYF,TGCGCCAGCAGCCAAGATAACCCCCTAGAGGGTACAGATACGCAGTATTTT,TRBJ2-3,.,TRBV4-3,.
CASSQDLSFGAPREAFF,TGTGCCAGCAGCCAAGATTTATCTTTTGGGGCTCCCCGTGAAGCTTTCTTT,TRBJ1-1,.,TRBV14,.
CAISDEASGISDTQYF,TGTGCCATCAGTGACGAGGCTAGCGGGATCTCAGATACGCAGTATTTT,TRBJ2-3,TRBD2,TRBV10-3,.
CASRPEREGVDTQYF,TGTGCCAGCAGACCGGAGCGGGAGGGGGTAGATACGCAGTATTTT,TRBJ2-3,TRBD2,TRBV2,.
CASSHWTGSESEGYTF,TGCGCCAGCAGCCATTGGACAGGGTCCGAATCTGAAGGCTACACCTTC,TRBJ1-2,TRBD1,TRBV4-3,.